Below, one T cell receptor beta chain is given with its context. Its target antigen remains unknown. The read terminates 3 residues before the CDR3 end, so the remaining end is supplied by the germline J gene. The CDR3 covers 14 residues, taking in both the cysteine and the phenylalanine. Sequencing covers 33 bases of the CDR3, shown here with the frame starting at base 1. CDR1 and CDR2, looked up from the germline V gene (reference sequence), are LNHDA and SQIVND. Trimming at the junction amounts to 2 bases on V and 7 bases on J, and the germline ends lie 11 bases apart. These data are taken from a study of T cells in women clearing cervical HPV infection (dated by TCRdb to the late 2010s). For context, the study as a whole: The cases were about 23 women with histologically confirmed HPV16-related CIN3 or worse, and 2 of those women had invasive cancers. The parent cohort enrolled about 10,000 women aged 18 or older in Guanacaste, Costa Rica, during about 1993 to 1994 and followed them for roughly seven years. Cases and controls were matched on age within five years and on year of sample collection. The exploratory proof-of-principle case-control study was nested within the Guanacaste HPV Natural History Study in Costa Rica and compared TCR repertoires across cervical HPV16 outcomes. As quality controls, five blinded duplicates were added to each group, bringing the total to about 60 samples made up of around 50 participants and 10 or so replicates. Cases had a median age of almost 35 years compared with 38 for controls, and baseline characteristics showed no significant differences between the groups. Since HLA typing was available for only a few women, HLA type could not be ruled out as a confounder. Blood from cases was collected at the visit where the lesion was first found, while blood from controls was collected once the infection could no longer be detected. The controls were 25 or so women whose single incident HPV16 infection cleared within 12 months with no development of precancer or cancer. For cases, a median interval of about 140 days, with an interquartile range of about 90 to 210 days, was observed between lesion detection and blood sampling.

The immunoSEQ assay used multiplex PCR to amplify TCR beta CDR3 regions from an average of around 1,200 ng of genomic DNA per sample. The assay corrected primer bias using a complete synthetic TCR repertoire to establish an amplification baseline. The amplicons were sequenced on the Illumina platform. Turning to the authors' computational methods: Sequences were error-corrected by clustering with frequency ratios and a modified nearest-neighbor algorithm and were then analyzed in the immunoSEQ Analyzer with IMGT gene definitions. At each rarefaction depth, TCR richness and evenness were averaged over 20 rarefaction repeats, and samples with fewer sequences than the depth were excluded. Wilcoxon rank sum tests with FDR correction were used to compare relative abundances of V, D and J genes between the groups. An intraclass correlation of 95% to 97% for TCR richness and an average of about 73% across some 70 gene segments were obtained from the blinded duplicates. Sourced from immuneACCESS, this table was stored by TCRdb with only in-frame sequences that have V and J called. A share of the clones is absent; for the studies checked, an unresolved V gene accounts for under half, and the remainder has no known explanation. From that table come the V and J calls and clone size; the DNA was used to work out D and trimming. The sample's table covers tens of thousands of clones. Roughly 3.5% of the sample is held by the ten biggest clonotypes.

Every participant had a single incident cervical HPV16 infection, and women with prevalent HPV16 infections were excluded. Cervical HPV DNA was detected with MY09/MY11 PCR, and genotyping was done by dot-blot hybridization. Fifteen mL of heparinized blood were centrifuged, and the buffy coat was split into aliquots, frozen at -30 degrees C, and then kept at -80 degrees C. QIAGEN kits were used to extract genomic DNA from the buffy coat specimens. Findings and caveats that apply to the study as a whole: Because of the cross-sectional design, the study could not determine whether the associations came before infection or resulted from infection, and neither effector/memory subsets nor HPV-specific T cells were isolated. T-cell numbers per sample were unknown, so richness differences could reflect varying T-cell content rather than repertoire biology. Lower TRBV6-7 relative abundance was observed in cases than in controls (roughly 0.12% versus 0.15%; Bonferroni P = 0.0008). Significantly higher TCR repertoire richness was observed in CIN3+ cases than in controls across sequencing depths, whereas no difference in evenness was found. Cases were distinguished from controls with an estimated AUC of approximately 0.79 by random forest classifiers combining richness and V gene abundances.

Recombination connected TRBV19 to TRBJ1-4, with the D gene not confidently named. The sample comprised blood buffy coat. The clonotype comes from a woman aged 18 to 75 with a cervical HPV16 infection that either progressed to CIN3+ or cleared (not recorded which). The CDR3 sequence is CASSIFDYGEKLFF. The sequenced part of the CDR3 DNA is TGTGCCAGTAGTATATTCGACTATGGTGAAAAA.